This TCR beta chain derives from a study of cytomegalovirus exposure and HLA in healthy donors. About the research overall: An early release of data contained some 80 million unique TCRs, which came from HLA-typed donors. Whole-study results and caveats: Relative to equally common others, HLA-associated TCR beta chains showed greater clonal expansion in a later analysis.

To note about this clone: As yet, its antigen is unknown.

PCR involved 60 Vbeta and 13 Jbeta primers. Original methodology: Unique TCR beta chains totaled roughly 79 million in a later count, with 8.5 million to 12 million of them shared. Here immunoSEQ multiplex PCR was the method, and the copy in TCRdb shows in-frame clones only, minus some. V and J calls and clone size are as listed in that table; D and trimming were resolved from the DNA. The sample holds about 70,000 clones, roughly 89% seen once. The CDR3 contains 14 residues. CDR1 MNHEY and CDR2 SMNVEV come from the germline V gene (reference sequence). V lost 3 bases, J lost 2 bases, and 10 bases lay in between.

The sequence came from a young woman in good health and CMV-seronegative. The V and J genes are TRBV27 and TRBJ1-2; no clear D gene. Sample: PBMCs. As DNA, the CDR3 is TGTGCCAGCAGTTTCCGAGCAGGCAACTATGGCTACACCTTC. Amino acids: CASSFRAGNYGYTF.